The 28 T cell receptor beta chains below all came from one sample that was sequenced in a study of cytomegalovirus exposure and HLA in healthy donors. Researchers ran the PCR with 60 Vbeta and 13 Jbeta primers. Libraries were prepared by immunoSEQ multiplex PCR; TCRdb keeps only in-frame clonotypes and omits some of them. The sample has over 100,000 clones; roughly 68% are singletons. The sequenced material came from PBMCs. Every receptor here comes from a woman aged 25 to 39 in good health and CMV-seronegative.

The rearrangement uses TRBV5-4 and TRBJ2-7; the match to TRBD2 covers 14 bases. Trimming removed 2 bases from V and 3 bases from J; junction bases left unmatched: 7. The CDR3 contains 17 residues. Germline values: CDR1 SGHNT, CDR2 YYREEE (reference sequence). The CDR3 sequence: CASSFLTSGRARYEQYF. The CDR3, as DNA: TGTGCCAGCAGCTTCTTGACTAGCGGGAGGGCACGCTACGAGCAGTACTTC.

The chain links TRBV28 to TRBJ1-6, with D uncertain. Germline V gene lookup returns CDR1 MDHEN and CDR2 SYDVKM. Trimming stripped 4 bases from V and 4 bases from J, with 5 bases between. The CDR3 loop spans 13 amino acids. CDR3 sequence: CASSYSYNSPLHF. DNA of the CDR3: TGTGCCAGCAGTTACAGTTATAATTCACCCCTCCACTTT. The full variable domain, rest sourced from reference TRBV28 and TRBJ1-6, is DVKVTQSSRYLVKRTGEKVFLECVQDMDHENMFWYRQDPGLGLRLIYFSYDVKMKEKGDIPEGYSVSREKKERFSLILESASTNQTSMYLCASSYSYNSPLHFGNGTRLTVT.

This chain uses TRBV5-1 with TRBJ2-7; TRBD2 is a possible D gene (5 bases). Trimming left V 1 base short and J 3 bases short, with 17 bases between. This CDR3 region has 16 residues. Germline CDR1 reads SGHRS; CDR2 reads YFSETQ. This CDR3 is CASSLLSGLEGYEQYF. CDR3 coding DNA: TGCGCCAGCAGCTTGCTATCCGGACTCGAAGGCTACGAGCAGTACTTC.

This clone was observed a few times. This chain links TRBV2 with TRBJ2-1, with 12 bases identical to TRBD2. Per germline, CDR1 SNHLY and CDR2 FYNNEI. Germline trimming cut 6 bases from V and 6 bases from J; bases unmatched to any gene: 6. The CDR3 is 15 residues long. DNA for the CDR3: TGTGCCAGCAGCTCACTAGCGGGAGGAGGCAATGAGCAGTTCTTC. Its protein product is CASSSLAGGGNEQFF. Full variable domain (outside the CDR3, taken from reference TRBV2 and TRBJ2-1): EPEVTQTPSHQVTQMGQEVILRCVPISNHLYFYWYRQILGQKVEFLVSFYNNEISEKSEIFDDQFSVERPDGSNFTLKIRSTKLEDSAMYFCASSSLAGGGNEQFFGPGTRLTVL.

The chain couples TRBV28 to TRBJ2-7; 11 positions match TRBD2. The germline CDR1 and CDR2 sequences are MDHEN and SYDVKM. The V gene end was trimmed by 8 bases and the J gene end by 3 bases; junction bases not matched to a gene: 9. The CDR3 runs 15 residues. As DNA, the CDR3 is TGTGCCAGCCGCCTGGGGGGACTAGCGGACTACGAGCAGTACTTC. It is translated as CASRLGGLADYEQYF.

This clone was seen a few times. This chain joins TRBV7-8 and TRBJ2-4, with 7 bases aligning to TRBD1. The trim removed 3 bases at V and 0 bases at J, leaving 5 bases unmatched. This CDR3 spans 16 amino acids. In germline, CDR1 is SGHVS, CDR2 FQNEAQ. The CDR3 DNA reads TGTGCCAGCAGCTTGGAACAGGGGCTAGCCAAAAACATTCAGTACTTC. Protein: CASSLEQGLAKNIQYF.

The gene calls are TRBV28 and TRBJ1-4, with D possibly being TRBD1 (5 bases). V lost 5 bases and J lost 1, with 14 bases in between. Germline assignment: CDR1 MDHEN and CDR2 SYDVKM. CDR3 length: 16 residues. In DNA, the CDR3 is TGTGCCAGCAGTGCCCCGGGGGTCTTAACTAATGAAAAACTGTTTTTT. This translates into CASSAPGVLTNEKLFF.

CDR3 sequence: CASSRGTGEAYEQYF. The CDR3 DNA follows: TGCGCCAGCAGCAGGGGGACAGGGGAGGCCTACGAGCAGTACTTC. The V call is TRBV5-1, the J call TRBJ2-7; 10 nucleotides agree with TRBD1. Trimming removed 4 bases from V and 2 bases from J; junction bases left unmatched: 6. Germline loops: CDR1 SGHRS, CDR2 YFSETQ. The CDR3 loop spans 15 amino acids.

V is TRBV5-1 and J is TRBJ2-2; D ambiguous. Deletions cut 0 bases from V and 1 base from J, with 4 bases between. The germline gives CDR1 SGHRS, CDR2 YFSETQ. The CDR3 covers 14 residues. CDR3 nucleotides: TGCGCCAGCAGCTTGGCCGGGAACACCGGGGAGCTGTTTTTT. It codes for CASSLAGNTGELFF.

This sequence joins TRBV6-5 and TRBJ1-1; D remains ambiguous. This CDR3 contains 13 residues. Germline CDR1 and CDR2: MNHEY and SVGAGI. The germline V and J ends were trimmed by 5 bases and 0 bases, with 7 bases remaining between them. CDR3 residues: CASSITVNTEAFF. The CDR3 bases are TGTGCCAGCAGTATAACAGTGAACACTGAAGCTTTCTTT.

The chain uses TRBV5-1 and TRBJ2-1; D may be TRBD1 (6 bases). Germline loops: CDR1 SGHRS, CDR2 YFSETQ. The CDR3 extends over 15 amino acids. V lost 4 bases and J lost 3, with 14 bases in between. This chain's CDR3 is CASSPPGVIYNEQFF. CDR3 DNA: TGCGCCAGCAGCCCTCCAGGGGTAATCTACAATGAGCAGTTCTTC.

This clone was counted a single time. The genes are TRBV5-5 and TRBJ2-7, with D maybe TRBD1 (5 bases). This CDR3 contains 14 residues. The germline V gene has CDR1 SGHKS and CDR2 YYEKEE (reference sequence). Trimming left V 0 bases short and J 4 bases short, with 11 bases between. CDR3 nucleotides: TGTGCCAGCAGCTTGGTGCAGGGTACTTACGAGCAGTACTTC. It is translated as CASSLVQGTYEQYF.

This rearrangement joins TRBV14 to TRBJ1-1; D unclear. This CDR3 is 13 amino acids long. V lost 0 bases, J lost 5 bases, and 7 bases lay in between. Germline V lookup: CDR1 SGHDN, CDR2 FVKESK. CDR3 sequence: CASSQEGGTEAFF. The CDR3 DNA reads TGTGCCAGCAGCCAAGAGGGAGGTACTGAAGCTTTCTTT.

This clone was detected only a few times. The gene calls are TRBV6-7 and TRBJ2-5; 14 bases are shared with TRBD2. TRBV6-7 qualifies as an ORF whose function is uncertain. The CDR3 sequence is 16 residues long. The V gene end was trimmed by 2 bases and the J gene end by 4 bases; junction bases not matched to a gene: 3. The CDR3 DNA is TGTGCCAGCAGTTACGCGGGACTAGCGGGAGTAGAGACCCAGTACTTC. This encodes CASSYAGLAGVETQYF.

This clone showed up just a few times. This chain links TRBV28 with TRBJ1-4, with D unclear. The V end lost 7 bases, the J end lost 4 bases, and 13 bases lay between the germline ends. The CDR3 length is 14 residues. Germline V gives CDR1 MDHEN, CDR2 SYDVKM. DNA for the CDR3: TGTGCCAGCAACCAACTTCGTATTAATGAAAAACTGTTTTTT. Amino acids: CASNQLRINEKLFF.

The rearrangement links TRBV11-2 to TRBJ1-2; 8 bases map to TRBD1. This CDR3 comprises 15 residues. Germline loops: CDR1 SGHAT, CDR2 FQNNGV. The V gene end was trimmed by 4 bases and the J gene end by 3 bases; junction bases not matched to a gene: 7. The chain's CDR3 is CASSSWQGADYGYTF. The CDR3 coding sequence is TGTGCCAGCAGCTCGTGGCAGGGGGCAGACTATGGCTACACCTTC.

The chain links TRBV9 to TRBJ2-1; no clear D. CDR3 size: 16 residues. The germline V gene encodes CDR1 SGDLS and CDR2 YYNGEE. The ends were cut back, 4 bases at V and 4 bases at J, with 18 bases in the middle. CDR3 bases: TGTGCCAGCAGCCACACCTCTGGCTCCAAATACAATGAGCAGTTCTTC. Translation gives CASSHTSGSKYNEQFF.

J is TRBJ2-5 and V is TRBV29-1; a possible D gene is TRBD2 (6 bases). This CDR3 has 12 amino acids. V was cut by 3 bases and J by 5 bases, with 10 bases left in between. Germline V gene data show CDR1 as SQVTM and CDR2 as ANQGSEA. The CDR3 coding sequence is TGCAGCGTTGATGATGGGGGGGAGACCCAGTACTTC. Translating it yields CSVDDGGETQYF.

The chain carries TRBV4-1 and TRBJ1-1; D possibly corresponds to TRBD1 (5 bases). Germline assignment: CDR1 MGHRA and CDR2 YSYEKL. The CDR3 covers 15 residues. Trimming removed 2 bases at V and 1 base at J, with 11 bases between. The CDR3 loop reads CASSQNTGGNTEAFF. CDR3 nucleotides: TGCGCCAGCAGCCAAAACACAGGCGGGAACACTGAAGCTTTCTTT.

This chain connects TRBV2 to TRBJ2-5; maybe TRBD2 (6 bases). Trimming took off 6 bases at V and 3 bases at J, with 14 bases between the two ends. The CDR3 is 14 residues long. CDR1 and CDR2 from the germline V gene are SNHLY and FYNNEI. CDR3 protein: CASRPRESEETQYF. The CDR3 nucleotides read TGTGCCAGCAGACCCCGGGAGTCCGAAGAGACCCAGTACTTC.

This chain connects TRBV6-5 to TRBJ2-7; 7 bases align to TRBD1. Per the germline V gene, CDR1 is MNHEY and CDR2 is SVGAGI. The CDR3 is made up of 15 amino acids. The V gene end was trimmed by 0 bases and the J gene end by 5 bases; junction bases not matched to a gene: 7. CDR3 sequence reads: CASSYSVVGGHEQYF. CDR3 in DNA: TGTGCCAGCAGTTACTCTGTGGTAGGGGGCCACGAGCAGTACTTC.

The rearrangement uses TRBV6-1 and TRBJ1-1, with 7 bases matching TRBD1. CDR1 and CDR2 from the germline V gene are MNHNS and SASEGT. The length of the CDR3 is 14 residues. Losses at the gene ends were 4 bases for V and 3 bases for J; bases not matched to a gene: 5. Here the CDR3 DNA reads TGTGCCAGCAGTGTAGGACAGGTTGACACTGAAGCTTTCTTT. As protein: CASSVGQVDTEAFF.

CDR3 DNA sequence: TGTGCCAGCCTATACGGGACACCAGCAAACCCAAGCTCTGGAAACACCATATATTTT. This sequence encodes CASLYGTPANPSSGNTIYF. V usage is TRBV28 and J usage is TRBJ1-3; possibly TRBD1 for D (6 bases). The CDR3 runs to 19 residues. V lost 8 bases, J lost 0 bases, and 26 bases lay in between. Germline CDR1 MDHEN, CDR2 SYDVKM.

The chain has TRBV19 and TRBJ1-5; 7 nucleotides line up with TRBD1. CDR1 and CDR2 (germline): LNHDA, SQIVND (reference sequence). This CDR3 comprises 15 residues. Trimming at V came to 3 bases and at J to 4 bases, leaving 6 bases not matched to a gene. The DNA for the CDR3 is TGTGCCAGTAGTATGATACAGGGGTCGAATCAGCCCCAGCATTTT. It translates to CASSMIQGSNQPQHF.

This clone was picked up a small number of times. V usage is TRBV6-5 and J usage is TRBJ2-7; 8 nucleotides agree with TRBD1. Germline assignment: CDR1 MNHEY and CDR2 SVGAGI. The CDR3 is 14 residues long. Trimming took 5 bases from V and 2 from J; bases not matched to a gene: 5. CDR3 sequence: CASSRTGTPYEQYF. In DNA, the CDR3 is TGTGCCAGCAGTCGGACAGGGACCCCCTACGAGCAGTACTTC.

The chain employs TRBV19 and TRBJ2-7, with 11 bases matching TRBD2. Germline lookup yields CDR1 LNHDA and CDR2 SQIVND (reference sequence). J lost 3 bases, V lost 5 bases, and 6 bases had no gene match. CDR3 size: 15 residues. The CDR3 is CASSGWTSGLYEQYF. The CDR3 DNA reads TGTGCCAGTAGTGGATGGACTAGCGGGCTCTACGAGCAGTACTTC.

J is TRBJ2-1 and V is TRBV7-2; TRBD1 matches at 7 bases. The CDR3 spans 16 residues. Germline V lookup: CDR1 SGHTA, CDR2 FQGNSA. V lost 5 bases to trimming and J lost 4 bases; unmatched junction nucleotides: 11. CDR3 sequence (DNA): TGTGCCAGCAGCGCTCGACAGGGATTAAGGTACAATGAGCAGTTCTTC. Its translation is CASSARQGLRYNEQFF. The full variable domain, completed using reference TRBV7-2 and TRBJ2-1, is GAGVSQSPSNKVTEKGKDVELRCDPISGHTALYWYRQSLGQGLEFLIYFQGNSAPDKSGLPSDRFSAERTGGSVSTLTIQRTQQEDSAVYLCASSARQGLRYNEQFFGPGTRLTVL.

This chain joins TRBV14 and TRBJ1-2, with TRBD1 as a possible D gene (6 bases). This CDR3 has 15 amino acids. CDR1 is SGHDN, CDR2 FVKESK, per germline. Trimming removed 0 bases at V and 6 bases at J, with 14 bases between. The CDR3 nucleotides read TGTGCCAGCAGCCAAGATATAACAGGGTTGGATGGCTACACCTTC. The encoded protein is CASSQDITGLDGYTF.